Reported below is one T cell receptor (beta chain). This sample is part of a study of T cell changes during pregnancy in multiple sclerosis. Germline V CDR1 and CDR2: LNHDA, SQIVND (reference sequence). The CDR3 is 13 residues long. V lost 3 bases and J lost 4, with 9 bases in between. Sequenced by immunoSEQ multiplex PCR; TCRdb stores in-frame clones only, minus some. This table has 68,000 or so clones, around 92% appearing once. The clonotype comes from a female donor in good health, enrolled as a control in a pregnancy study. The rearrangement joins TRBV19 to TRBJ1-2; D remains unclear. The sequenced sample was peripheral blood, obtained in the second trimester of pregnancy. The CDR3 spells CASSINTIYGYTF. The CDR3 DNA sequence: TGTGCCAGTAGTATCAACACCATCTATGGCTACACCTTC.